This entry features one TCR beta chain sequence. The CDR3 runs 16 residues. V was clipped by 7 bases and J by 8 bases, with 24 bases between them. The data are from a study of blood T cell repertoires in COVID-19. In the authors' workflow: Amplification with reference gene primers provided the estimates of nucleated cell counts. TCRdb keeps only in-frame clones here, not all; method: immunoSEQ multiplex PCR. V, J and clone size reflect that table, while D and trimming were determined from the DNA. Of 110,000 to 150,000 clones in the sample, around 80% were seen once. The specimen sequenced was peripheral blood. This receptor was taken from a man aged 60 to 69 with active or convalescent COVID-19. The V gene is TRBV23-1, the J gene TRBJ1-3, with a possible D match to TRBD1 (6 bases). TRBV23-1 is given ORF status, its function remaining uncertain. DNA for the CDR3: TGCGCCAGCATGAACCATACGGCGGGCAGGGGAGACACCATATATTTT. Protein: CASMNHTAGRGDTIYF.